A single sample is the source of the 22 T cell receptor beta chains below, sequenced in a study of T cell responses to AZD1222 COVID-19 vaccine. The assay was immunoSEQ multiplex PCR, and TCRdb's table has in-frame clones only and misses some. The table lists 100,000 to 120,000 clones, just under 95% of them singletons. This specimen was peripheral blood, taken on day 0 of AZD1222 vaccination. Every receptor here comes from an adult in good health.

The V and J genes are TRBV6-5 and TRBJ2-7; 8 bases agree with TRBD1. Unmatched junction bases numbered 13, after V lost 6 bases and J lost 9 bases. The CDR3 has 14 residues. The germline CDR1 and CDR2 sequences are MNHEY and SVGAGI. The CDR3 nucleotides are TGTGCCAGCAGAGCCCCTCAGGGGGCTCAGGTGCAGTACTTC. Translated: CASRAPQGAQVQYF.

This chain joins TRBV3-1 (or the pseudogene TRBV3-2) and TRBJ1-1; no clear D gene. V was pared by 5 bases and J by 6 bases, with 7 bases between. This CDR3 is 11 amino acids long. Germline CDR1 LGHDT, CDR2 YNNKEL (reference sequence). The chain's CDR3 is CASSTAAEAFF. CDR3 bases: TGTGCCAGCAGCACCGCCGCTGAAGCTTTCTTT.

The CDR3 loop reads CASSIAGFQETQYF. DNA for the CDR3: TGTGCCAGTAGTATAGCTGGTTTTCAAGAGACCCAGTACTTC. The chain uses TRBV19 and TRBJ2-5; no clear D gene. The CDR3 is 14 residues long. With 1 base removed from V and 2 bases from J, the gap between germline ends came to 8 bases. The germline gives CDR1 LNHDA, CDR2 SQIVND (reference sequence).

J is TRBJ2-1 and V is TRBV2; TRBD2 matches 9 bases. The CDR3 covers 13 residues. V lost 7 bases to trimming and J lost 4 bases; unmatched junction nucleotides: 2. Germline loops: CDR1 SNHLY, CDR2 FYNNEI. The CDR3 DNA reads as TGTGCCAGCATGGCGGGGGGGTACAATGAGCAGTTCTTC. It specifies CASMAGGYNEQFF.

The chain has TRBV30 and TRBJ1-1, with unresolved D. V shed 4 bases and J shed 8 bases, with 14 bases lying between them. The CDR3 length is 12 residues. CDR1 is GTSNPN and CDR2 is SVGIG in the germline V gene (reference sequence). CDR3 DNA sequence: TGTGCCTGGAATTTTAGGACTAACGAAGCTTTCTTT. Its protein is CAWNFRTNEAFF. Drawing the rest from reference TRBV30 and TRBJ1-1, the complete variable domain is SQTIHQWPATLVQPVGSPLSLECTVEGTSNPNLYWYRQAAGRGLQLLFYSVGIGQISSEVPQNLSASRPQDRQFILSSKKLLLSDSGFYLCAWNFRTNEAFFGQGTRLTVV.

This chain uses TRBV11-2 with TRBJ1-2; no reliable D call. CDR1 is SGHAT and CDR2 is FQNNGV in the germline V gene. With 0 bases removed from V and 3 bases from J, the gap between germline ends came to 11 bases. The CDR3 runs to 15 residues. CDR3 sequence reads: CASSLESGLHYGYTF. DNA of the CDR3: TGTGCCAGCAGCTTAGAGTCAGGCCTACACTATGGCTACACCTTC.

Worth noting for this clone: The same CDR3 arises from other DNA sequences in this sample as well. V is TRBV6-4 and J is TRBJ2-3; D perhaps matches TRBD1 (6 bases). The V gene's germline CDR1 is MRHNA and CDR2 SNTAGT. The CDR3 totals 15 residues. The V end lost 0 bases, the J end lost 1 base, and 8 bases lay between the germline ends. The CDR3 bases are TGTGCCAGCAGTGACTCGCCAGGGGGCACAGATACGCAGTATTTT. It specifies CASSDSPGGTDTQYF.

The chain carries TRBV7-8 and TRBJ2-1, with 7 bases identical to TRBD2. This CDR3 contains 15 residues. Germline V gene data show CDR1 as SGHVS and CDR2 as FQNEAQ. After removal of 1 base from V and 12 bases from J, the junction contained 12 bases not matched to a gene. The CDR3 protein is CASSLVGEGMSGQFF. The CDR3 coding sequence is TGTGCCAGCAGCTTAGTTGGGGAGGGAATGAGTGGGCAGTTCTTC.

This chain connects TRBV7-9 to TRBJ1-4; TRBD1 might be the D (6 bases). There are 16 residues in the CDR3. The germline V and J ends were trimmed by 4 bases and 8 bases, with 20 bases remaining between them. Germline assignment: CDR1 SEHNR and CDR2 FQNEAQ (reference sequence). In DNA form, the CDR3 reads TGTGCCAGCAGCTCACCCATAACAGGGAAGGTAGAAAAACTGTTTTTT. Translation gives CASSSPITGKVEKLFF. Variable domain in full (rest from reference TRBV7-9 and TRBJ1-4): DTGVSQNPRHKITKRGQNVTFRCDPISEHNRLYWYRQTLGQGPEFLTYFQNEAQLEKSRLLSDRFSAERPKGSFSTLEIQRTEQGDSAMYLCASSSPITGKVEKLFFGSGTQLSVL.

The chain links TRBV15 to TRBJ1-5; a possible D gene is TRBD1 (5 bases). CDR1 and CDR2 (germline): LNHNV, YYDKDF (reference sequence). The CDR3 has 13 amino acids. V was pared by 4 bases and J by 7 bases, with 11 bases between. CDR3 nucleotides: TGTGCCACCAGCAAGTGGAGGGGACAGCCCCAGCATTTT. It specifies CATSKWRGQPQHF.

CDR3 loop: CASSLAGLPYEQYF. The CDR3 bases are TGTGCCAGCAGCTTGGCGGGACTCCCCTACGAGCAGTACTTC. V gene TRBV5-6 combines with J gene TRBJ2-7, with a possible D match to TRBD2 (6 bases). Germline V CDR1 and CDR2: SGHDT, YYEEEE. Deletions cut 0 bases from V and 2 bases from J, with 9 bases between. CDR3 size: 14 residues.

The chain links TRBV28 to TRBJ2-2; tentatively, D is TRBD1 or TRBD2 (5 bases each). The germline V gene encodes CDR1 MDHEN and CDR2 SYDVKM. This CDR3 contains 15 residues. V lost 6 bases and J 4 bases, leaving 15 bases between the germline ends. CDR3 bases: TGTGCCAGCAGGGGGACCTCCTTAGGCACCGGGGAGCTGTTTTTT. Protein sequence: CASRGTSLGTGELFF. The full variable domain, with the rest looked up from reference TRBV28 and TRBJ2-2, is DVKVTQSSRYLVKRTGEKVFLECVQDMDHENMFWYRQDPGLGLRLIYFSYDVKMKEKGDIPEGYSVSREKKERFSLILESASTNQTSMYLCASRGTSLGTGELFFGEGSRLTVL.

The chain employs TRBV7-6 and TRBJ2-3; tentative D call: TRBD2 (6 bases). This CDR3 is 16 amino acids long. Deletions cut 7 bases from V and 0 bases from J, with 17 bases between. Germline values: CDR1 SGHVS, CDR2 FNYEAQ. The CDR3 spells CASTSGGPRSTDTQYF. In DNA form, the CDR3 reads TGTGCCAGCACCTCCGGAGGGCCGCGGAGCACAGATACGCAGTATTTT.

This chain joins TRBV9 and TRBJ1-6, with no clear D. CDR1 and CDR2 (germline): SGDLS, YYNGEE. The CDR3 consists of 18 residues. V was pared by 0 bases and J by 4 bases, with 17 bases between. In DNA, the CDR3 is TGTGCCAGCAGCGTAGAGGACGATCCGACAAATTATAATTCACCCCTCCACTTT. It specifies CASSVEDDPTNYNSPLHF.

This clone has just one count. The rearrangement joins TRBV29-1 to TRBJ2-7; D is possibly TRBD1 or TRBD2 (5 bases each). Germline CDR1 reads SQVTM; CDR2 reads ANQGSEA. The CDR3 runs 13 residues. V shed 7 bases and J shed 1 base, with 14 bases lying between them. The CDR3 protein is CSGTHGASYEQYF. DNA for the CDR3: TGCAGCGGTACCCACGGGGCGTCCTACGAGCAGTACTTC.

The V call is TRBV9, the J call TRBJ1-1; no reliable D call. CDR1 and CDR2 (germline): SGDLS, YYNGEE. V was pared by 0 bases and J by 1 base, with 10 bases between. The CDR3 is made up of 15 amino acids. This CDR3 is CASSVGRVGNTEAFF. For the CDR3, the DNA is TGTGCCAGCAGCGTAGGGCGGGTAGGGAACACTGAAGCTTTCTTT.

This chain joins TRBV27 and TRBJ2-1; TRBD2 matches 8 bases. Germline V gene sequence: CDR1 MNHEY, CDR2 SMNVEV (reference sequence). This CDR3 comprises 16 residues. Trimming removed 2 bases from V and 6 bases from J; junction bases left unmatched: 9. CDR3 in DNA: TGTGCCAGCAGTTTAAGGGGCGGACTAGCTGCCAATGAGCAGTTCTTC. Residues: CASSLRGGLAANEQFF.

The CDR3 loop is CATSREGFGTQYF. The CDR3 DNA is TGTGCCACCAGCAGAGAGGGTTTTGGAACGCAGTATTTT. V is TRBV15 and J is TRBJ2-3; D is ambiguous. Per the germline V gene, CDR1 is LNHNV and CDR2 is YYDKDF (reference sequence). This CDR3 contains 13 residues. Trimming removed 0 bases at V and 9 bases at J, with 10 bases between.

This clone was counted once. J is TRBJ1-3 and V is TRBV5-5; TRBD1 matches at 7 bases. V lost 1 base, J lost 2 bases, and 6 bases stayed unmatched. Germline CDR1 reads SGHKS; CDR2 reads YYEKEE (reference sequence). The CDR3 consists of 16 residues. The CDR3 sequence is CASSLSAGTAGNTIYF. In DNA, the CDR3 is TGTGCCAGCAGCTTGTCAGCCGGGACAGCTGGAAACACCATATATTTT.

The chain employs TRBV9 and TRBJ2-3, with D unresolved. This CDR3 contains 14 residues. Trimming cost V 1 base and J 2 bases, with 8 bases left between them. In germline, CDR1 is SGDLS, CDR2 YYNGEE. Here the CDR3 DNA reads TGTGCCAGCAGCGTATCAGAAACCACAGATACGCAGTATTTT. This codes for CASSVSETTDTQYF.

The rearrangement links TRBV9 to TRBJ2-1, with 14 positions matching TRBD2. After removal of 2 bases from V and 4 bases from J, the junction contained 2 bases not matched to a gene. The CDR3 has 16 amino acids. CDR1 SGDLS and CDR2 YYNGEE come from the germline V gene. The CDR3 protein is CASSVGLAGGYNEQFF. The CDR3 nucleotides are TGTGCCAGCAGCGTCGGACTAGCGGGGGGATACAATGAGCAGTTCTTC.

The chain joins TRBV19 to TRBJ1-1, with no clear D. V was trimmed by 9 bases and J by 4 bases, leaving 18 bases between them. In germline, CDR1 is LNHDA, CDR2 SQIVND (reference sequence). The CDR3 spans 14 residues. The DNA of the CDR3 is TGTGCCAGCTCCCGGAAAGGGCAAGGCACTGAAGCTTTCTTT. It yields the protein CASSRKGQGTEAFF.